This passage covers 18 T cell receptor beta chains from one sample sequenced in a study of Ad26.COV2.S vaccination and SARS-CoV-2 variants. Treatment reported: about 20 received Ad26.COV2.S at low or high dose, single or two shots; about 5 received placebo; per-sample allocation not given. Repertoires come from day 63 after the first vaccine or placebo injection. The protocol was immunoSEQ multiplex PCR, while the TCRdb copy is restricted to in-frame clones and leaves out a portion. The repertoire consists of hundreds of thousands of clones, with 92% occurring once and the leading ten covering more than 1.5%. The sequencing here drew on peripheral blood, taken in a trial of Ad26.COV2.S vaccine versus placebo. The receptors derive from a person aged 18-65 years who received the Ad26.COV2.S COVID-19 vaccine or a placebo.

V and J are TRBV28 and TRBJ1-5, with unresolved D. The germline CDR1 and CDR2 sequences are MDHEN and SYDVKM. V was cut by 8 bases and J by 2 bases, with 13 bases left in between. The CDR3 spans 14 residues. This chain's CDR3 is CASQNPEGNQPQHF. In DNA form, the CDR3 reads TGTGCCAGCCAAAACCCAGAGGGCAATCAGCCCCAGCATTTT.

The rearrangement joins TRBV4-3 to TRBJ2-7; 7 nucleotides agree with TRBD1. The V gene end was trimmed by 0 bases and the J gene end by 7 bases; junction bases not matched to a gene: 12. This CDR3 is 16 amino acids long. In germline, CDR1 is LGHNA, CDR2 YSLEER. The CDR3 DNA is TGCGCCAGCAGCCAAGATGTGAGGGGGCGCGGTGGAGAGCAGTACTTC. This gives the protein CASSQDVRGRGGEQYF.

This rearrangement joins TRBV6-5 to TRBJ2-6; D not resolved. V gave up 7 bases and J gave up 4 bases, with 14 bases separating them. Germline values: CDR1 MNHEY, CDR2 SVGAGI. The CDR3 is 15 amino acids. CDR3 amino acids: CASTGRQAGANVLTF. In DNA form, the CDR3 reads TGTGCCAGCACTGGTCGGCAAGCCGGGGCCAACGTCCTGACTTTC.

The V call is TRBV12-3 or TRBV12-4, the J call TRBJ1-2; D is ambiguous. The CDR3 consists of 13 residues. V was clipped by 8 bases and J by 2 bases, with 12 bases between them. This chain's CDR3 is CASCRELNYGYTF. CDR3 coding DNA: TGTGCCAGCTGTAGGGAATTGAACTATGGCTACACCTTC.

J is TRBJ1-6 and V is TRBV9, with D uncertain. The CDR3 is 15 amino acids. CDR1 SGDLS and CDR2 YYNGEE come from the germline V gene. Trimming stripped 0 bases from V and 6 bases from J, with 10 bases between. The CDR3 loop is CASSVEITANSPLHF. The CDR3 region has the DNA TGTGCCAGCAGCGTAGAAATTACAGCTAATTCACCCCTCCACTTT.

J is TRBJ2-4 and V is TRBV10-1; D is undetermined. Per germline, CDR1 WNHNN and CDR2 SYGVQD (reference sequence). This CDR3 contains 12 residues. The chain's CDR3 is CATSLAKNIQYF. CDR3 sequence (DNA): TGCGCAACATCCCTAGCCAAAAACATTCAGTACTTC.

The chain employs TRBV27 and TRBJ2-1, with TRBD2 identical over 8 bases. The germline gives CDR1 MNHEY, CDR2 SMNVEV (reference sequence). With V trimmed by 7 bases and J by 4 bases, 9 bases remained unmatched. CDR3 size: 15 residues. The CDR3 region has the DNA TGTGCCAGCACGCAACAGCGGGGGAGATACAATGAGCAGTTCTTC. This codes for CASTQQRGRYNEQFF.

As to this clone: Other DNA sequences in the same sample also yield this CDR3. The V call is TRBV4-3, the J call TRBJ2-7; 7 nucleotides line up with TRBD1. Looked up from germline, CDR1 is LGHNA and CDR2 is YSLEER. The V and J ends lost 0 bases and 1 base, in that order; junction bases with no gene match: 3. The CDR3 is 15 amino acids. CDR3 DNA sequence: TGCGCCAGCAGCCAAGACAGGGGGTTTTCCTACGAGCAGTACTTC. Protein: CASSQDRGFSYEQYF.

V usage is TRBV5-8 and J usage is TRBJ1-3; TRBD1 agrees at 7 bases. The V segment lost 4 bases and the J segment 0 bases; nucleotides outside the gene matches: 4. The CDR3 consists of 15 residues. Germline CDR1 reads SGHTS; CDR2 reads YDEGEE. CDR3 amino acids: CASSEDRYSGNTIYF. CDR3 sequence (DNA): TGTGCCAGCAGCGAGGACAGGTACTCTGGAAACACCATATATTTT.

This clone was counted a single time. This chain links TRBV2 with TRBJ2-1, with TRBD2 matching over 13 bases. V was clipped by 8 bases and J by 5 bases; unmatched bases: 6. Germline CDR1 SNHLY, CDR2 FYNNEI. CDR3 length: 15 residues. This CDR3 reads CASLDGLAGDNEQFF. The CDR3 DNA reads TGTGCCAGCCTCGATGGACTAGCGGGGGACAATGAGCAGTTCTTC.

V usage is TRBV28 and J usage is TRBJ2-3; D is undetermined. The CDR3 spans 14 residues. Trimming pared 4 bases from V and 3 bases from J, leaving 11 bases between. Germline V gene lookup returns CDR1 MDHEN and CDR2 SYDVKM. The chain's CDR3 is CASSYEIRTDTQYF. In nucleotides, the CDR3 is TGTGCCAGCAGTTATGAGATTCGGACAGATACGCAGTATTTT.

The V gene is TRBV18, the J gene TRBJ1-5, with a tentative D call TRBD1 (5 bases). This CDR3 spans 17 amino acids. V was trimmed by 2 bases and J by 1 base, leaving 15 bases between them. Germline lookup yields CDR1 KGHSH and CDR2 LQKENI. The CDR3 region is CASSPFGQGQSNQPQHF. For the CDR3, the DNA is TGTGCCAGCTCACCATTTGGCCAGGGTCAGAGCAATCAGCCCCAGCATTTT. The full variable domain, in which reference TRBV18 and TRBJ1-5 provide the parts outside the CDR3, is NAGVMQNPRHLVRRRGQEARLRCSPMKGHSHVYWYRQLPEEGLKFMVYLQKENIIDESGMPKERFSAEFPKEGPSILRIQQVVRGDSAAYFCASSPFGQGQSNQPQHFGDGTRLSIL.

This clone was seen only a few times. The J gene is TRBJ1-2, the V gene TRBV6-2 or TRBV6-3; no clear D. V dropped 1 base and J dropped 1 base, with 16 bases sitting between them. The germline V gene has CDR1 MNHEY and CDR2 SVGEGT. The CDR3 extends over 17 amino acids. CDR3 DNA: TGTGCCAGCAGTTACTTAAAACCACCAGGCGTTAACTATGGCTACACCTTC. As protein: CASSYLKPPGVNYGYTF.

The chain carries TRBV5-1 and TRBJ2-1; D is unclear. This CDR3 is built from 13 residues. V gave up 2 bases and J gave up 9 bases, with 12 bases separating them. Per the germline V gene, CDR1 is SGHRS and CDR2 is YFSETQ. CDR3: CASSLDHLGEQFF. In DNA form, the CDR3 reads TGCGCCAGCAGCTTAGATCACTTGGGTGAGCAGTTCTTC.

This clone was detected only once. V and J are TRBV28 and TRBJ2-1; D is uncertain. The CDR3 length is 12 residues. Trimming pared 3 bases from V and 5 bases from J, leaving 5 bases between. CDR1 and CDR2 from the germline V gene are MDHEN and SYDVKM. The CDR3 nucleotides are TGTGCCAGCAGTTTTTGGGACAATGAGCAGTTCTTC. Translating gives CASSFWDNEQFF.

This rearrangement joins TRBV7-2 to TRBJ2-3, with 14 bases fitting TRBD2. The CDR3 runs 16 residues. V lost 3 bases and J lost 6; bases outside the gene matches: 5. From germline, CDR1 is SGHTA and CDR2 FQGNSA. CDR3 DNA sequence: TGTGCCAGCAGCTTCAGGACTAGCGGGGGGAGGGATACGCAGTATTTT. This encodes CASSFRTSGGRDTQYF.

The V and J genes are TRBV5-6 and TRBJ2-1, with D perhaps TRBD1 (5 bases). The CDR3 extends over 12 amino acids. V gave up 1 base and J gave up 9 bases, with 8 bases separating them. CDR1 SGHDT and CDR2 YYEEEE come from the germline V gene. Written as DNA, the CDR3 is TGTGCCAGCAGCTTGTTGGGGCGTGAGCAGTTCTTC. Translating it yields CASSLLGREQFF.

The chain combines TRBV5-6 with TRBJ2-4, with D possibly matching TRBD1 (6 bases). V shed 0 bases and J shed 13 bases, with 8 bases lying between them. CDR3 length: 11 amino acids. Germline CDR1 is SGHDT and CDR2 is YYEEEE. CDR3 loop: CASSLDRAQYF. Written as DNA, the CDR3 is TGTGCCAGCAGCTTGGACAGGGCCCAGTACTTC.